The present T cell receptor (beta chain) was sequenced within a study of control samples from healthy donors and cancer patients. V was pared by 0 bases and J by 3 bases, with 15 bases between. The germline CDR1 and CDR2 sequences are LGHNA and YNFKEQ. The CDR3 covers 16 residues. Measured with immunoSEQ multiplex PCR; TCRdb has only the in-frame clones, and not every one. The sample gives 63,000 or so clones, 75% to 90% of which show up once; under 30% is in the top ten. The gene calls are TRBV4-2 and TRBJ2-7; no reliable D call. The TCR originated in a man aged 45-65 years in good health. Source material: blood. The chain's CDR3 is CASSQDVAGRGYEQYF. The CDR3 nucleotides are TGTGCCAGCAGCCAAGATGTGGCAGGTCGTGGCTACGAGCAGTACTTC.